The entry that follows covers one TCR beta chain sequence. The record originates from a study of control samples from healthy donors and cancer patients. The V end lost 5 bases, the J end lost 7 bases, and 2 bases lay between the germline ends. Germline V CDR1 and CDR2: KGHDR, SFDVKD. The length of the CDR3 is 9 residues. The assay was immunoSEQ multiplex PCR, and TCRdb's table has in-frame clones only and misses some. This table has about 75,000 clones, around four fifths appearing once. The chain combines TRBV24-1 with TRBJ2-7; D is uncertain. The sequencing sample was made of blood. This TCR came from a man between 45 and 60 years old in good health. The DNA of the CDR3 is TGTGCCACCAGTGGGGAGCAGTACTTC. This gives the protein CATSGEQYF.